A selection of T cell receptor beta chains follows, all from one sample in a study of regulatory T cells in long-lasting Graves disease. TCRdb re-analysed the multiplex PCR reads in MiXCR, keeping a single row per CDR3 protein. The sample records over 400,000 distinct CDR3 sequences, 14% being singletons. This sample also appeared in a second study, on T cells in Graves' hyperthyroidism and ophthalmopathy.

Material: peripheral blood mononuclear cells (PBMCs), obtained at new diagnosis, from a patient treated with antithyroid drugs. The receptor source for this set is a woman aged 50 to 60 with Graves disease. CDR3s include the opening cysteine and the closing phenylalanine or tryptophan. D genes are given only for firm matches. Clone size appears in some rows only: once, few, many, or a class for an expanded clone.

D gene: NA; J gene: TRBJ2-2; V gene: TRBV2; clone size: many; CDR3 protein: CASRLSFTGELFF; CDR3 DNA: TGTGCCAGCAGACTCAGTTTCACCGGGGAGCTGTTTTTT
D gene: TRBD1; J gene: TRBJ1-4; V gene: TRBV27; clone size: NA; CDR3 protein: CASSSYPQGAGEKLFF; CDR3 DNA: TGTGCCAGCAGTTCTTACCCACAGGGGGCCGGGGAAAAACTGTTTTTT
D gene: TRBD1; J gene: TRBJ2-1; V gene: TRBV12-3/TRBV12-4; clone size: many; CDR3 protein: CASSSLDRGRDNEQFF; CDR3 DNA: TGTGCCAGCAGTAGCTTGGACAGGGGGCGGGACAATGAGCAGTTCTTC
D gene: NA; J gene: TRBJ2-3; V gene: TRBV20-1; clone size: many; CDR3 protein: CSARERTDFTDTQYF; CDR3 DNA: TGCAGTGCTAGAGAACGGACAGACTTCACAGATACGCAGTATTTT
D gene: NA; J gene: TRBJ1-5; V gene: TRBV7-9; clone size: many; CDR3 protein: CASSLDADHQPQHF; CDR3 DNA: TGTGCCAGCAGCTTAGACGCGGATCATCAGCCCCAGCATTTT
D gene: NA; J gene: TRBJ2-7; V gene: TRBV6-1; clone size: many; CDR3 protein: CASMDPPYEQYF; CDR3 DNA: TGTGCCAGCATGGATCCGCCCTACGAGCAGTACTTC
D gene: NA; J gene: TRBJ1-1; V gene: TRBV19; clone size: NA; CDR3 protein: CASSIIGQFNTEAFF; CDR3 DNA: TGTGCCAGTAGTATAATAGGACAGTTCAACACTGAAGCTTTCTTT
D gene: NA; J gene: TRBJ1-5; V gene: TRBV5-1; clone size: few; CDR3 protein: CASSLAANQPQHF; CDR3 DNA: TGCGCCAGCAGCTTGGCAGCGAATCAGCCCCAGCATTTT
D gene: NA; J gene: TRBJ1-6; V gene: TRBV12-3/TRBV12-4; clone size: NA; CDR3 protein: CATRFIQGSGSPLHF; CDR3 DNA: TGTGCCACCCGCTTCATCCAGGGGTCGGGTTCACCCCTCCACTTT
D gene: TRBD2; J gene: TRBJ2-3; V gene: TRBV7-2; clone size: many; CDR3 protein: CASSLVGGPPDTQYF; CDR3 DNA: TGTGCCAGCAGCTTAGTGGGAGGGCCCCCAGATACGCAGTATTTT
D gene: NA; J gene: TRBJ2-1; V gene: TRBV2; clone size: many; CDR3 protein: CASSPTRSYNEQFF; CDR3 DNA: TGTGCCAGCAGTCCAACTAGGTCCTACAATGAGCAGTTCTTC
D gene: NA; J gene: TRBJ1-1; V gene: TRBV5-5; clone size: many; CDR3 protein: CASLWPGGTEAFF; CDR3 DNA: TGTGCCAGCCTATGGCCCGGGGGGACTGAAGCTTTCTTT
D gene: NA; J gene: TRBJ2-5; V gene: TRBV29-1; clone size: few; CDR3 protein: CSVGAWDNQETQYF; CDR3 DNA: TGCAGCGTCGGAGCGTGGGACAACCAAGAGACCCAGTACTTC
D gene: TRBD2; J gene: TRBJ2-5; V gene: TRBV20-1; clone size: once; CDR3 protein: CSARGILSGRGEETQYF; CDR3 DNA: TGCAGTGCTAGAGGAATTCTTAGCGGGAGGGGCGAAGAGACCCAGTACTTC
D gene: TRBD1; J gene: TRBJ2-6; V gene: TRBV28; clone size: few; CDR3 protein: CASSSAPGQGFSGANVLTF; CDR3 DNA: TGTGCCAGCAGTTCAGCCCCGGGACAGGGTTTCTCTGGGGCCAACGTCCTGACTTTC
D gene: NA; J gene: TRBJ1-2; V gene: TRBV4-1; clone size: few; CDR3 protein: CASSHPGRLRGYTF; CDR3 DNA: TGCGCCAGCAGCCACCCCGGACGGCTCCGTGGCTACACCTTC
D gene: TRBD1; J gene: TRBJ1-5; V gene: TRBV7-8; clone size: NA; CDR3 protein: CASSLRQGDPINQPQHF; CDR3 DNA: TGTGCCAGCAGCTTGAGACAGGGGGACCCGATCAATCAGCCCCAGCATTTT